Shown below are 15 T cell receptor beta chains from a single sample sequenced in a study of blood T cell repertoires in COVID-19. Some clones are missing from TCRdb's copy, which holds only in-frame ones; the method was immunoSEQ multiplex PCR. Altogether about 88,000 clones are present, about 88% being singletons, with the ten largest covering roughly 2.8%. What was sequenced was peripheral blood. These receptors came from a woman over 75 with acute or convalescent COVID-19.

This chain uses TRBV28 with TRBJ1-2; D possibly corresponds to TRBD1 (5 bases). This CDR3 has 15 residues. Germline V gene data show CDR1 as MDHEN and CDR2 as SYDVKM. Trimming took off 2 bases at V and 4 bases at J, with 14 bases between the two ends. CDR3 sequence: CASSLPGGGIYGYTF. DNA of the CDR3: TGTGCCAGCAGTTTACCTGGCGGGGGAATCTATGGCTACACCTTC.

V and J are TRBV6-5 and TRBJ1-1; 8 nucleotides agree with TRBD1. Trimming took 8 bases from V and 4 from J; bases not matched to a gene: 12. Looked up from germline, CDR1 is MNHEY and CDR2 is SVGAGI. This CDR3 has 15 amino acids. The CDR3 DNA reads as TGTGCCAGCGACCCAGCACAGGGGGTGGTCACTGAAGCTTTCTTT. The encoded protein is CASDPAQGVVTEAFF.

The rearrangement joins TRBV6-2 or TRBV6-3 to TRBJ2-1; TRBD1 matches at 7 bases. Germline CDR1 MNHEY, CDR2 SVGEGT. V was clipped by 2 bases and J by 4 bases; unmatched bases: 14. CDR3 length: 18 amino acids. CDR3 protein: CASSYVYAGGKTYNEQFF. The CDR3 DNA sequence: TGTGCCAGCAGTTACGTCTACGCAGGGGGAAAGACGTACAATGAGCAGTTCTTC.

The CDR3 loop is CASSLQSGNTIYF. The DNA for the CDR3 is TGCGCCAGCAGCTTACAATCTGGAAACACCATATATTTT. V gene TRBV5-1 combines with J gene TRBJ1-3; D call uncertain. The V end was cut by 2 bases, the J end by 1 base, with 4 bases between. Germline CDR1 reads SGHRS; CDR2 reads YFSETQ. The CDR3 runs to 13 residues.

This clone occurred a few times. CDR3 bases: TGTGCCTGGAGTGGGGACAGGATGAGGAATCAGCCCCAGCATTTT. Residues: CAWSGDRMRNQPQHF. The rearrangement links TRBV30 to TRBJ1-5, with TRBD1 matching 8 bases. The ends lost 1 base at V and 4 bases at J; junction bases unmatched: 6. The CDR3 contains 15 residues. Germline CDR1 reads GTSNPN; CDR2 reads SVGIG (reference sequence).

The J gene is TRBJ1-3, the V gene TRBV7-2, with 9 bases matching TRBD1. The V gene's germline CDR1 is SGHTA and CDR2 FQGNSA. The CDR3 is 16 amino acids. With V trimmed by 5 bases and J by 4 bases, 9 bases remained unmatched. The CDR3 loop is CASSPEGTGTGNTIYF. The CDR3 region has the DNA TGTGCCAGCAGCCCCGAGGGGACAGGGACGGGAAACACCATATATTTT. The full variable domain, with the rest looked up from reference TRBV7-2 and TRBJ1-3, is GAGVSQSPSNKVTEKGKDVELRCDPISGHTALYWYRQSLGQGLEFLIYFQGNSAPDKSGLPSDRFSAERTGGSVSTLTIQRTQQEDSAVYLCASSPEGTGTGNTIYFGEGSWLTVV.

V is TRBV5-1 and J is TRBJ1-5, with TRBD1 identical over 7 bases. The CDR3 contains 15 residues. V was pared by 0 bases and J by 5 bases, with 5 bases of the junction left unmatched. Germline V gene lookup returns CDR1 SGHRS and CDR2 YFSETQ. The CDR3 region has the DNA TGCGCCAGCAGCTTGGGGGGGACAGAACATCAGCCCCAGCATTTT. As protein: CASSLGGTEHQPQHF.

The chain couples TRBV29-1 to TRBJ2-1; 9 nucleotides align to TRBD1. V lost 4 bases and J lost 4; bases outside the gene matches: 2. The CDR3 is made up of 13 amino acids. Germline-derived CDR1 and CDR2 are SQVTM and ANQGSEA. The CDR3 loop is CSVVGQGYNEQFF. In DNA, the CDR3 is TGCAGCGTTGTGGGACAGGGTTACAATGAGCAGTTCTTC.

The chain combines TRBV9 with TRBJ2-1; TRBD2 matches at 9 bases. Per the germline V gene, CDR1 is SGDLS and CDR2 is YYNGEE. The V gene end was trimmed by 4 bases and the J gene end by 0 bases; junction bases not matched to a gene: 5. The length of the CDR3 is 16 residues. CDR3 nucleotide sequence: TGTGCCAGCAGCTTCTCTAGCGGGATCTCCTACAATGAGCAGTTCTTC. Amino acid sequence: CASSFSSGISYNEQFF. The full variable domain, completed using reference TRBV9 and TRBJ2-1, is DSGVTQTPKHLITATGQRVTLRCSPRSGDLSVYWYQQSLDQGLQFLIQYYNGEERAKGNILERFSAQQFPDLHSELNLSSLELGDSALYFCASSFSSGISYNEQFFGPGTRLTVL.

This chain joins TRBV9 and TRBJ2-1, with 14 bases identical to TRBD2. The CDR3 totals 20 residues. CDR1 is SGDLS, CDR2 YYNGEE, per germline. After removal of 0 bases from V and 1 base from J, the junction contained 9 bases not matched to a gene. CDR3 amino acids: CASSVGVGTSGSKSYNEQFF. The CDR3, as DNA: TGTGCCAGCAGCGTAGGAGTGGGGACTAGCGGGAGTAAGTCCTACAATGAGCAGTTCTTC.

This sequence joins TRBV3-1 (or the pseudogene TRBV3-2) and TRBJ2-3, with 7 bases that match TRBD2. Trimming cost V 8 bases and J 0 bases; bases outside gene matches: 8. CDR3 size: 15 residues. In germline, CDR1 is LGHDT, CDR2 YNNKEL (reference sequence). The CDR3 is CASRYAGGSTDTQYF. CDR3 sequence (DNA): TGTGCCAGCCGCTACGCCGGGGGGAGCACAGATACGCAGTATTTT.

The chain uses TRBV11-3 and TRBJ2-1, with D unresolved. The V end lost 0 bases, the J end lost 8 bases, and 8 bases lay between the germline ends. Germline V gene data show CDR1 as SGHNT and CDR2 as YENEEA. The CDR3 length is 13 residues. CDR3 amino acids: CASSLEAYHEQFF. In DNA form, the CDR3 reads TGTGCCAGCAGCTTAGAAGCTTATCATGAGCAGTTCTTC. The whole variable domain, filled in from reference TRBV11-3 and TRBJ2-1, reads EAGVVQSPRYKIIEKKQPVAFWCNPISGHNTLYWYLQNLGQGPELLIRYENEEAVDDSQLPKDRFSAERLKGVDSTLKIQPAELGDSAVYLCASSLEAYHEQFFGPGTRLTVL.

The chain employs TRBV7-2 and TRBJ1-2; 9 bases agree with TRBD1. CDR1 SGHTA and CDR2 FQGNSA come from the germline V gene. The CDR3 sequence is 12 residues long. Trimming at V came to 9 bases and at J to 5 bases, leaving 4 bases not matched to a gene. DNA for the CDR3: TGTGCCAGTACGACAGGGGGTTATGGCTACACCTTC. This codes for CASTTGGYGYTF.

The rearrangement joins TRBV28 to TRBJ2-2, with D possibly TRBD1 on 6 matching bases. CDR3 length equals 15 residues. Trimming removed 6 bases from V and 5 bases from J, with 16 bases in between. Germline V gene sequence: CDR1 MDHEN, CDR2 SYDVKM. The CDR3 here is CASRHDRRRTGELFF. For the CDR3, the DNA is TGTGCCAGCAGACACGACAGGCGGCGGACCGGGGAGCTGTTTTTT.

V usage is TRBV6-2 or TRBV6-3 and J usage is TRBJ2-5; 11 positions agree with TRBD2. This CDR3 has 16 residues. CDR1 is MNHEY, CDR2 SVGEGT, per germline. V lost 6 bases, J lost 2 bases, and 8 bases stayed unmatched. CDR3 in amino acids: CASSFLAGGQQETQYF. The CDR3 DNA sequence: TGTGCCAGCAGCTTCCTAGCGGGGGGCCAACAAGAGACCCAGTACTTC.